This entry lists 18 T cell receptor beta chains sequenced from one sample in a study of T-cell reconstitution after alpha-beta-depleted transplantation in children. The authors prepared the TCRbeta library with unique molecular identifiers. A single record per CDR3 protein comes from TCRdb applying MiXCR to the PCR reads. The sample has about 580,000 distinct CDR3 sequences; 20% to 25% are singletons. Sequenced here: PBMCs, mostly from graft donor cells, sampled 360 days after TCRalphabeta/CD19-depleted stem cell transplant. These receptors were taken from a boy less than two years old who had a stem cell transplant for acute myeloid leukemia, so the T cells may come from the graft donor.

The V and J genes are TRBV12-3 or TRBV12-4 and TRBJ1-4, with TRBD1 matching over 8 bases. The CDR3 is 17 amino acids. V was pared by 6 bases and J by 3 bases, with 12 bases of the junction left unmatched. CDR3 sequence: CASSLGQGRQPNEKLFF. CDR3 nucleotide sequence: TGTGCCAGCAGCCTCGGACAGGGACGACAGCCTAATGAAAAACTGTTTTTT.

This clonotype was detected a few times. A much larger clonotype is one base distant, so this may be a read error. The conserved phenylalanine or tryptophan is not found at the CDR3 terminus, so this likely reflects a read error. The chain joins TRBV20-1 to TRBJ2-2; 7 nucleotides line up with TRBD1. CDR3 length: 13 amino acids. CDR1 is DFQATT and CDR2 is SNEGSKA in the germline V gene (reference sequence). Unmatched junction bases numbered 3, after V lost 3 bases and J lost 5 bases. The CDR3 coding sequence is TGCAGTGCTAGGGGGACAGCAACCGGGGAGCTGTTTTGT. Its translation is CSARGTATGELFC.

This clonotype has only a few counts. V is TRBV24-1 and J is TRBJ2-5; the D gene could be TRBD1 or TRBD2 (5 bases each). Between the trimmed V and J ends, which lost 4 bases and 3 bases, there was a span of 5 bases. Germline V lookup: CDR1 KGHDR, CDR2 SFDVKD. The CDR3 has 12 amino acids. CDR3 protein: CATSEGEETQYF. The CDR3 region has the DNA TGTGCCACCAGTGAGGGGGAAGAGACCCAGTACTTC.

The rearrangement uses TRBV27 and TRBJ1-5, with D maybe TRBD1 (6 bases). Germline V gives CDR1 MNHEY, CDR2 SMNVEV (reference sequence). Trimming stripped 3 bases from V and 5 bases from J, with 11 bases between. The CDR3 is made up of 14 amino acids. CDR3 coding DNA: TGTGCCAGCAGTTTCACGGGGGCGGATCAGCCCCAGCATTTT. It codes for CASSFTGADQPQHF.

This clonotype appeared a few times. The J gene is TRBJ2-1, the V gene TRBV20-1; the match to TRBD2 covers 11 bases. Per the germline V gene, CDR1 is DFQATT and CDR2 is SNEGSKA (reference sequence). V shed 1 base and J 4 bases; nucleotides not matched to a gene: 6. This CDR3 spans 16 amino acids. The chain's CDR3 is CSARGASGGKYNEQFF. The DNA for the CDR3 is TGCAGTGCTAGAGGTGCTAGCGGGGGGAAATACAATGAGCAGTTCTTC.

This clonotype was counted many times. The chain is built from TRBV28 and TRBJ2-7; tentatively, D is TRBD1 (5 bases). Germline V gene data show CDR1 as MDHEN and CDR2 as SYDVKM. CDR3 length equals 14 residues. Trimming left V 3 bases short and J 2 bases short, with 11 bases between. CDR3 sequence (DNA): TGTGCCAGCAGTTTCGGGCAGGGCCCCTACGAGCAGTACGTC. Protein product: CASSFGQGPYEQYV.

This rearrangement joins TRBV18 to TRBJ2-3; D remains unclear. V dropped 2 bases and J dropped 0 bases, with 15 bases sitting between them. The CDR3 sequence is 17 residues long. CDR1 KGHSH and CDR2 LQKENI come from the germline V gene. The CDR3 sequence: CASSPIYQSSSTDTQYF. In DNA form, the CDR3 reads TGTGCCAGCTCACCAATCTACCAGAGTTCTAGCACAGATACGCAGTATTTT.

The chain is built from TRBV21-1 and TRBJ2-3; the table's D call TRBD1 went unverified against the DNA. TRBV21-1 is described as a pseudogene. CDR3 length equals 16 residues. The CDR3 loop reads CASNPLTGKGTDTQYF. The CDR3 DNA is TGTGCCAGCAACCCTCTGACAGGGAAGGGCACAGATACGCAGTATTTT.

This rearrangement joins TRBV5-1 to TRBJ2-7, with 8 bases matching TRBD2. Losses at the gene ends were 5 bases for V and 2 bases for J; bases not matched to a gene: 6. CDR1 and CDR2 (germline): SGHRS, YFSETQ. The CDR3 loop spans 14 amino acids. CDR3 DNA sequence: TGCGCCAGCAGTGTTAGCGGGGCGACCTACGAGCAGTACGTC. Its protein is CASSVSGATYEQYV.

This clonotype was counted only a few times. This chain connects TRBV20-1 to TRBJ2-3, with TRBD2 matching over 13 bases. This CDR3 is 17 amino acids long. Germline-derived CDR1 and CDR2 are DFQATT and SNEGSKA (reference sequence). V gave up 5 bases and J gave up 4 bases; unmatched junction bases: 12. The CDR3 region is CSAGRPKTSGGPDTQYF. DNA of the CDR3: TGCAGTGCTGGGCGACCGAAGACTAGCGGGGGGCCAGATACGCAGTATTTT.

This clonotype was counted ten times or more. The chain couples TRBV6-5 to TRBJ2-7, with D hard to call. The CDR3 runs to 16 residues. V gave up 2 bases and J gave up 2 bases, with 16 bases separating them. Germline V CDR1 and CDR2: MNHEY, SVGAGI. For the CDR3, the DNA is TGTGCCAGCAGTTACGGACCCCCGGACCAAACCTACGAGCAGTACTTC. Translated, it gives CASSYGPPDQTYEQYF.

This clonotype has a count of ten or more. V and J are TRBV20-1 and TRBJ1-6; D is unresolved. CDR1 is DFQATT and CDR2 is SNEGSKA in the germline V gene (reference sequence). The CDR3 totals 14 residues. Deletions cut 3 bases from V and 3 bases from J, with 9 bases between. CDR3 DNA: TGCAGTGCTAGTGGATTGTACTATAATTCACCCCTCCACTTT. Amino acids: CSASGLYYNSPLHF.

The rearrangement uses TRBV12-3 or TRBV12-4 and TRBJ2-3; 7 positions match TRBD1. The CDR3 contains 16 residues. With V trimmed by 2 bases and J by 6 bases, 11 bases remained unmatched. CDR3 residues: CASSLWDRGTDDTQYF. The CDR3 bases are TGTGCCAGCAGTTTATGGGACAGAGGAACCGACGATACGCAGTATTTT.

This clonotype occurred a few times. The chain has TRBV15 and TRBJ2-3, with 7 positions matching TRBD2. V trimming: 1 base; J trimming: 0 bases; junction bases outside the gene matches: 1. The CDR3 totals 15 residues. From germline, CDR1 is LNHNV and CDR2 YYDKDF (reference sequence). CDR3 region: CATSRGLASTDTQYF. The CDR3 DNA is TGTGCCACCAGCAGAGGACTAGCCAGCACAGATACGCAGTATTTT.

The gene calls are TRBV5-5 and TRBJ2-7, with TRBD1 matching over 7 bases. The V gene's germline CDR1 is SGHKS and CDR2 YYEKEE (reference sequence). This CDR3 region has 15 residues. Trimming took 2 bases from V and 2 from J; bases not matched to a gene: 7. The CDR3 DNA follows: TGTGCCAGCAGCTTAGGTGGACAGGTGACCTACGAGCAGTACGTC. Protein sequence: CASSLGGQVTYEQYV.

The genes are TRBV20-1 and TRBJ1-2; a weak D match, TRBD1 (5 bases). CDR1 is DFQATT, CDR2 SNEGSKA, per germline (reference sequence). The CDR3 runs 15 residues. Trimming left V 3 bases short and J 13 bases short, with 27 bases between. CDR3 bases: TGCAGTGCTAGGATTCTGGGGCCCCTGGGCTCTTTCTGCACCTTC. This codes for CSARILGPLGSFCTF.

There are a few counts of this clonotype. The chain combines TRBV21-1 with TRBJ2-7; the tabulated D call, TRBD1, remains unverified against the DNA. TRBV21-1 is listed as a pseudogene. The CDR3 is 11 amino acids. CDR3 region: CASSRRRTCCV. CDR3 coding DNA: TGTGCCAGCAGCAGACGCAGGACATGCTGCGTT.

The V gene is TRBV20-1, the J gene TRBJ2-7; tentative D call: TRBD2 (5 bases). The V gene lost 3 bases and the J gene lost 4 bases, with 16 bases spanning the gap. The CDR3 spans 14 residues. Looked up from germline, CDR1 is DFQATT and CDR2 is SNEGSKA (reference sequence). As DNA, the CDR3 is TGCAGTGCTAGTCGTGCGGGCCGCCGTTACGAGCAGTACGTC. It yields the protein CSASRAGRRYEQYV.